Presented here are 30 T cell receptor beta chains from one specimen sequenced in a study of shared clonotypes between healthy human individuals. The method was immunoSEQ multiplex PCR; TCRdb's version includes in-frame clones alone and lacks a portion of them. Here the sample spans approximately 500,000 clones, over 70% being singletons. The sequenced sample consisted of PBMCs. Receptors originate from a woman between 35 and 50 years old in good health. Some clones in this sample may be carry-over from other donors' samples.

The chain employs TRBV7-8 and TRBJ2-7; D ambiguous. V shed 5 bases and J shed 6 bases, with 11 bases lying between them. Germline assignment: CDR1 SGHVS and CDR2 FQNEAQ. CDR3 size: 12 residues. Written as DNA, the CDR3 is TGTGCCAGCAGCCCCGGTTTGTCCGAGCAGTACTTC. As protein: CASSPGLSEQYF.

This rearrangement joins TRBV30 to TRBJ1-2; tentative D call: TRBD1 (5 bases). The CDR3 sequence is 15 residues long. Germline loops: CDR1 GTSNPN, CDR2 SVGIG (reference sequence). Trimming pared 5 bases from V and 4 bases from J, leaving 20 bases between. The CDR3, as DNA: TGTGCCTGGCTCCCCTACTTGGGGGAGGTCTATGGCTACACCTTC. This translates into CAWLPYLGEVYGYTF.

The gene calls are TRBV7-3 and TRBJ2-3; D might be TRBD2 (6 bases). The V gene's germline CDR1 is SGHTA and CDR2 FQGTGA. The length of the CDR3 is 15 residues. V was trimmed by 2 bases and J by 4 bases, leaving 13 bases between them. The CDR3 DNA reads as TGTGCCAGCAGCTTACAGGCGGGAATTTCAGATACGCAGTATTTT. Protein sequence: CASSLQAGISDTQYF.

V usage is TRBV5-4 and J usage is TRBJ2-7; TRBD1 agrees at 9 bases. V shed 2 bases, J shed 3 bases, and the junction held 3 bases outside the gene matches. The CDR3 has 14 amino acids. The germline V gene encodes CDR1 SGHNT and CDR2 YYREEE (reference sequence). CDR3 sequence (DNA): TGTGCCAGCAGCTTACAGGGGGCCCGCTACGAGCAGTACTTC. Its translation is CASSLQGARYEQYF. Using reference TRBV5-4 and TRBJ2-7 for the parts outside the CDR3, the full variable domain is ETGVTQSPTHLIKTRGQQVTLRCSSQSGHNTVSWYQQALGQGPQFIFQYYREEENGRGNFPPRFSGLQFPNYSSELNVNALELDDSALYLCASSLQGARYEQYFGPGTRLTVT.

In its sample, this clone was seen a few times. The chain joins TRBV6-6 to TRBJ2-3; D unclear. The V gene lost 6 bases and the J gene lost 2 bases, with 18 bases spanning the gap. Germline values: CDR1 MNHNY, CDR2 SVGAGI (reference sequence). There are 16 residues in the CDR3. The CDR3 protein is CASSKPHGRTTDTQYF. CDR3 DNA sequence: TGTGCCAGCAGCAAACCCCACGGAAGGACCACAGATACGCAGTATTTT.

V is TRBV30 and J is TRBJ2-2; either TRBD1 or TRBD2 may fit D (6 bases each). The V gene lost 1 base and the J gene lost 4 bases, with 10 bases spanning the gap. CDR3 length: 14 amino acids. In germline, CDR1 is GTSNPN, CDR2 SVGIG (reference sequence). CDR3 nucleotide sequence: TGTGCCTGGAGTGCCGGGGGCCTCACCGGGGAGCTGTTTTTT. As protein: CAWSAGGLTGELFF.

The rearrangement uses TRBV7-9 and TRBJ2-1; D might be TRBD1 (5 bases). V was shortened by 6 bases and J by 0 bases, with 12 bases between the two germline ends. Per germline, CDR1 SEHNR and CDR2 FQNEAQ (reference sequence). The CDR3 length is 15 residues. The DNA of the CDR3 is TGTGCCAGCAGGCTAGGGGCGAGCTCCTACAATGAGCAGTTCTTC. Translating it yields CASRLGASSYNEQFF.

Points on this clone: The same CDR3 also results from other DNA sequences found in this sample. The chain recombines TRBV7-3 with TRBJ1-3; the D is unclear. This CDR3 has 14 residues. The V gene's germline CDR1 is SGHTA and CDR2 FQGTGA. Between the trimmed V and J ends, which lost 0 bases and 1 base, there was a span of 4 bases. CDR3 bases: TGTGCCAGCAGCTTAACGGGATCTGGAAACACCATATATTTT. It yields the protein CASSLTGSGNTIYF. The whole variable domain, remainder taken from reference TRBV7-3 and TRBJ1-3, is GAGVSQTPSNKVTEKGKYVELRCDPISGHTALYWYRQSLGQGPEFLIYFQGTGAADDSGLPNDRFFAVRPEGSVSTLKIQRTERGDSAVYLCASSLTGSGNTIYFGEGSWLTVV.

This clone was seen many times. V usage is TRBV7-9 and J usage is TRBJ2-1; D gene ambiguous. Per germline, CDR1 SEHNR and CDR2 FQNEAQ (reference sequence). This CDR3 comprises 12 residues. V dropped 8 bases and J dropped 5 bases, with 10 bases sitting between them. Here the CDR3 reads CASGTFHNEQFF. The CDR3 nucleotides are TGTGCCAGCGGAACCTTTCACAATGAGCAGTTCTTC.

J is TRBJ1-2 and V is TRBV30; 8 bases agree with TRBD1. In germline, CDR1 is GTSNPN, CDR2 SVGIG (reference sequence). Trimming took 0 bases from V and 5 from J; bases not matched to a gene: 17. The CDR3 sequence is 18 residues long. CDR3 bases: TGTGCCTGGAGTGTATCCCGACAGGGGCGGATGGGACGATATGGCTACACCTTC. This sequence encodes CAWSVSRQGRMGRYGYTF. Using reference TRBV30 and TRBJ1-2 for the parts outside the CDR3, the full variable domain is SQTIHQWPATLVQPVGSPLSLECTVEGTSNPNLYWYRQAAGRGLQLLFYSVGIGQISSEVPQNLSASRPQDRQFILSSKKLLLSDSGFYLCAWSVSRQGRMGRYGYTFGSGTRLTVV.

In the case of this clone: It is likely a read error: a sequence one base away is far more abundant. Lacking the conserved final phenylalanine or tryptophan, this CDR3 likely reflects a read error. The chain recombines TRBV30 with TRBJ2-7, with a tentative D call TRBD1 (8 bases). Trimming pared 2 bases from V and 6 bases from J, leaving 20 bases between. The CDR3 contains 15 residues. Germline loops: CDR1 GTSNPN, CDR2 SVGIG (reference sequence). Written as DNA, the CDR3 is TGTGCCTGGAGTCTAGCGGACAGGGATGTGTCCGAGCAGTACCTC. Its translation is CAWSLADRDVSEQYL.

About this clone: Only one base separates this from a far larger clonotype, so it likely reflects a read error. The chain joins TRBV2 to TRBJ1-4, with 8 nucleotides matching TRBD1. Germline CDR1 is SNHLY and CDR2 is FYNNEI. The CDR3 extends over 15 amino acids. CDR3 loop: CASSEQGARNEKLSF. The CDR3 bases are TGTGCCAGCAGTGAACAGGGGGCGCGTAATGAAAAACTGTCTTTT.

CDR3 nucleotide sequence: TGTGCCAGCTGGGACAACTATGGCTACACCTTC. Translation gives CASWDNYGYTF. V usage is TRBV2 and J usage is TRBJ1-2, with D possibly TRBD1 on 5 matching bases. The CDR3 runs to 11 residues. V shed 8 bases and J shed 2 bases, with 6 bases lying between them. The germline CDR1 and CDR2 sequences are SNHLY and FYNNEI.

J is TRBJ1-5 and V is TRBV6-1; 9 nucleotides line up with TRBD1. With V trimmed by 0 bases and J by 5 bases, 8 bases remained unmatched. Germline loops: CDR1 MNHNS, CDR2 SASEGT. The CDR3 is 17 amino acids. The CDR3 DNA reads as TGTGCCAGCAGTGAAGCGGGTACAGGGGGCTTATATCAGCCCCAGCATTTT. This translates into CASSEAGTGGLYQPQHF.

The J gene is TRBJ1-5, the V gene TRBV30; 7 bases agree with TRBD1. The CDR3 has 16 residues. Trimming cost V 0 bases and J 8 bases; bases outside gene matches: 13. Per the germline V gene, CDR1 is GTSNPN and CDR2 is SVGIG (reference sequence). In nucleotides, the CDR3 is TGTGCCTGGAGTGTTGGACAGGCCCGGGGATCGGAGCCCCAGCATTTT. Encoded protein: CAWSVGQARGSEPQHF.

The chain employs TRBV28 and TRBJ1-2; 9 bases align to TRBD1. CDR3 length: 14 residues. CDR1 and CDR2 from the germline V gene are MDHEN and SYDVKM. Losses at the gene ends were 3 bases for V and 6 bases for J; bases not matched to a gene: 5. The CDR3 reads CASSLGDRAHGYTF. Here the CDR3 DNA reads TGTGCCAGCAGTTTGGGGGACAGGGCGCATGGCTACACCTTC.

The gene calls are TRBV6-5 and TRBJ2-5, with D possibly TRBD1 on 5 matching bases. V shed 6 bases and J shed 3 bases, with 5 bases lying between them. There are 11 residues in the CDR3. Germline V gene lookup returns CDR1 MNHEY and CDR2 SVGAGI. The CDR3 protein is CASRTEETQYF. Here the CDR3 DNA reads TGTGCCAGCAGGACAGAAGAGACCCAGTACTTC.

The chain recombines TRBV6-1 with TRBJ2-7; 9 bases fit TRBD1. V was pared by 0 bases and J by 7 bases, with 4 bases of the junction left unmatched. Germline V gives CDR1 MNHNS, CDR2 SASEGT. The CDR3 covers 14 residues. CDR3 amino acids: CASSEARTGEEQYF. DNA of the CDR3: TGTGCCAGCAGTGAAGCTAGGACAGGGGAGGAGCAGTACTTC.

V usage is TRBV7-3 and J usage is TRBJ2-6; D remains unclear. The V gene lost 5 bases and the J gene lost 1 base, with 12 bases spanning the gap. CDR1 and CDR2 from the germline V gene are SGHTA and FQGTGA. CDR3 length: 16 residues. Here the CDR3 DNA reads TGTGCCAGCAGCCTTCAAAGCCGGTCTGGGGCCAACGTCCTGACTTTC. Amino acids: CASSLQSRSGANVLTF.

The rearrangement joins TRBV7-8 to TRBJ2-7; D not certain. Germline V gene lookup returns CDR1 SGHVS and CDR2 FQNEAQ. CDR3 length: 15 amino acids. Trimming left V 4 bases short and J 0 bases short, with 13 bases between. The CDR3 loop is CASSSWKRVSYEQYF. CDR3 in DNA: TGTGCCAGCAGCTCCTGGAAAAGGGTCTCCTACGAGCAGTACTTC.

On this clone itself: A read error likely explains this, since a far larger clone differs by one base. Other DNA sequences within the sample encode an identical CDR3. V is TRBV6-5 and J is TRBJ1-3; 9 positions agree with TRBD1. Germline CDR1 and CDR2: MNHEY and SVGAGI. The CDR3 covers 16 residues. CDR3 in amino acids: CASSSHTGTGIHTIYF. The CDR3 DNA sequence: TGCGCCAGCAGTTCCCACACCGGGACAGGGATCCACACCATATATTTT.

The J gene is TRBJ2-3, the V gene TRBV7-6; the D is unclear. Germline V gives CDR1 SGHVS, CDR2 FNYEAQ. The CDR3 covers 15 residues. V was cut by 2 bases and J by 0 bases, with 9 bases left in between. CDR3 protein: CASSLQGASTDTQYF. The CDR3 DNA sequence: TGTGCCAGCAGCTTACAAGGAGCTAGCACAGATACGCAGTATTTT.

The CDR3 region has the DNA TGTGCCAGTAGCAGCAGCGGGATCGACACCGGGGAGCTGTTTTTT. Encoded protein: CASSSSGIDTGELFF. J is TRBJ2-2 and V is TRBV19; 7 positions agree with TRBD2. The V gene's germline CDR1 is LNHDA and CDR2 SQIVND (reference sequence). Trimming removed 6 bases from V and 3 bases from J; junction bases left unmatched: 7. The CDR3 length is 15 residues.

CDR3 sequence reads: CASSSRPTSGSNEQFF. In DNA, the CDR3 is TGTGCCAGCAGCTCCCGGCCCACTAGCGGGAGCAATGAGCAGTTCTTC. The rearrangement links TRBV7-2 to TRBJ2-1; 11 bases line up with TRBD2. With V trimmed by 4 bases and J by 6 bases, 8 bases remained unmatched. The germline V gene encodes CDR1 SGHTA and CDR2 FQGNSA. The CDR3 covers 16 residues. The full variable domain, in which reference TRBV7-2 and TRBJ2-1 provide the parts outside the CDR3, is GAGVSQSPSNKVTEKGKDVELRCDPISGHTALYWYRQSLGQGLEFLIYFQGNSAPDKSGLPSDRFSAERTGGSVSTLTIQRTQQEDSAVYLCASSSRPTSGSNEQFFGPGTRLTVL.

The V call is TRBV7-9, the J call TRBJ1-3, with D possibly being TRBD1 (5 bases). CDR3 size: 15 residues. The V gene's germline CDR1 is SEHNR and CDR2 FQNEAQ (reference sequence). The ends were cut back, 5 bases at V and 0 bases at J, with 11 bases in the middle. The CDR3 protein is CASSAGTGSGNTIYF. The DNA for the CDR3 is TGTGCCAGCAGCGCCGGGACGGGCTCTGGAAACACCATATATTTT.

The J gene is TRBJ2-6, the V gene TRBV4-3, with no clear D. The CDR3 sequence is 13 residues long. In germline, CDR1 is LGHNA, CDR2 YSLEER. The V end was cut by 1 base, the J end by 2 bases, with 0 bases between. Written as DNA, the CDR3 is TGCGCCAGCAGCCAAGCTGGGGCCAACGTCCTGACTTTC. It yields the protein CASSQAGANVLTF.

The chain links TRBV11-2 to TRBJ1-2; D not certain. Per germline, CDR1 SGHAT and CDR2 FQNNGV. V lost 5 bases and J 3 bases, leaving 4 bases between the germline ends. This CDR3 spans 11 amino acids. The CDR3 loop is CASSLYYGYTF. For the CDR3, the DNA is TGTGCCAGCAGCCTCTACTATGGCTACACCTTC.

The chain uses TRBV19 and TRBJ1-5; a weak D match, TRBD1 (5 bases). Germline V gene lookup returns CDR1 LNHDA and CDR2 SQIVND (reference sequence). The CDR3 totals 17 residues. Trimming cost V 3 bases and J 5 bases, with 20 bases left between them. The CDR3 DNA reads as TGTGCCAGTAGTATCCGGCGGGGCACCTTGGGGGATCAGCCCCAGCATTTT. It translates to CASSIRRGTLGDQPQHF.

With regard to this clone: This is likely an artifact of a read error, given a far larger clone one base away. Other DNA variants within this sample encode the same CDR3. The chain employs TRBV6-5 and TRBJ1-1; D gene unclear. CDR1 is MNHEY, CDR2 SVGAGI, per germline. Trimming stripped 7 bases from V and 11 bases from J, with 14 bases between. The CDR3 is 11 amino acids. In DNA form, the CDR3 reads TGTGCCAGCACCCAGGAGGTTGTGGCTTTCTTT. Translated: CASTQEVVAFF.

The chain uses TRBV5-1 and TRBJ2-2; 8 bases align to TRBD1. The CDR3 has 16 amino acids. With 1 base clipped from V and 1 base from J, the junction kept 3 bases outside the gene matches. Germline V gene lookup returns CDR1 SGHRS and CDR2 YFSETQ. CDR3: CASSLTGGQNTGELFF. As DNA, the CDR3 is TGCGCCAGCAGCTTGACAGGGGGACAGAACACCGGGGAGCTGTTTTTT.